This T cell receptor beta chain was sequenced during a study of blood T cell repertoires in COVID-19. Looking at the study overall: Acute-phase and convalescent COVID-19 samples originated in the United States, Italy and Spain. The cDNA or gDNA used as material had been derived from T cells, B-cell-depleted T cells, or PBMCs.

Generated by immunoSEQ multiplex PCR, the TCRdb table keeps only in-frame clones and is missing some. The sample yields some 65,000 clones, under 95% seen once. The germline V gene encodes CDR1 LGHDT and CDR2 YNNKEL (reference sequence). Trimming stripped 1 base from V and 4 bases from J, with 11 bases between. The CDR3 is made up of 16 amino acids. The receptor was isolated from a man between 65 and 85 years old with active COVID-19. The chain carries TRBV3-1 (or the pseudogene TRBV3-2) and TRBJ2-6; weak D call: TRBD2 (5 bases). The source material was peripheral blood. CDR3 loop: CASSQVRAGGANVLTF. DNA of the CDR3: TGTGCCAGCAGCCAAGTACGGGCGGGCGGGGCCAACGTCCTGACTTTC.